The entry that follows covers one T cell receptor beta chain sequence. There is no known antigen for this receptor. No base quality information exists; no much larger clone differs at one position. The library was obtained by PCR. Sequencing used an Illumina HiSeq 2500. To reduce PCR and sequencing biases, unique molecular identifiers were incorporated into the TCR beta cDNA libraries. Roughly 0.5 million cDNA molecules were obtained per 1 to 10 million input T cells, so each molecule approximated one T cell. The patient libraries were prepared and sequenced using the same protocol as the earlier healthy control dataset. Within a given batch, samples were prepared together, multiplexed and sequenced on the same HiSeq lane. The authors' analysis ran thus. MIGEC handled the raw barcoded reads, throwing out single-read molecular identifier groups before consensus assembly and CDR3 extraction. VDJtools was used for post-analysis of the clonotype tables, with diversity normalized by down-sampling every dataset to the smallest sample size. Repertoire overlap clustering matched CDR3 amino acid but not nucleotide sequences to correct batch-related cross-sample contamination. Starting from the raw public reads, TCRdb applied fastp trimming at Q25, assembled clones with MiXCR and retained in-frame beta chains. Entries are consolidated by CDR3 protein sequence, retaining the most common genes and DNA. In this record, the V and J calls reflect TCRdb's handling and not the investigators' own analysis. The table for this sample lists approximately 690,000 distinct CDR3 sequences; about 60% of them were counted only once. In total, the top ten clones hold over 9% of the sample.

This specimen comes from a study of post-analysis software for immune sequencing data (dated by TCRdb to the mid-2010s). Describing the broader study: Relapsing-remitting, secondary progressive and progressive-relapsing multiple sclerosis were recorded as disease courses, and subtype annotation was lacking for some patients. A subset of samples was prepared in parallel using single-end sample barcoding, then pooled and co-amplified after Illumina adapter ligation. The patient repertoires were compared against approximately ten previously published healthy control repertoires obtained from donors aged roughly 6 to 28 years.

The germline V gene encodes CDR1 SEHNR and CDR2 FQNEAQ (reference sequence). Unmatched junction bases come to 5, with V trimmed by 4 bases and J by 5 bases. The CDR3 has 14 amino acids, counting the end cysteine and phenylalanine. The DNA shown is the 42-base CDR3, in frame from base 1. General conclusions and limits of the study: Strong co-clustering of samples prepared in the same batch was shown by direct clustering with F measure, prompting a batch-effect correction. Compared with controls, multiple sclerosis patients had significantly lower normalized Chao1 diversity, a finding suggesting substantial peripheral T-cell clonal expansion. Four to six TRBV segments, including TRBV5-6, TRBV5-1 and TRBV20-1, were significantly more frequent in patients than controls. The control group was slightly older than the multiple sclerosis patient group.

To demonstrate the VDJtools post-analysis software, the study profiled TCR beta repertoires from the peripheral blood of 10 to 15 young patients with multiple sclerosis. The patients with multiple sclerosis were children and adolescents between about 6 and 17 years of age. This TCR derives from a girl between 2 and 10 years old with multiple sclerosis. The sequenced sample was blood. The chain employs TRBV7-9 and TRBJ2-5, and 9 junction bases match TRBD1. The CDR3 amino acid sequence is: CASSSGTGMETQYF. The nucleotide sequence reads as follows: TGTGCCAGCAGCTCCGGGACAGGGATGGAGACCCAGTACTTC.